This T cell receptor beta chain was found in a study of post-analysis software for immune sequencing data. As regards this clonotype: What it binds is unknown.

Every TCR beta cDNA library bore unique molecular identifiers. MiXCR, run by TCRdb on the PCR reads, gives a single entry per CDR3 protein. The sample includes 820,000 or so distinct CDR3 sequences, about 53% of them seen just once. Study conclusions and caveats: Patients used about 5 TRBV segments, including TRBV5-6, TRBV5-1 and TRBV20-1, more often than controls.

Germline V gene sequence: CDR1 MGHRA, CDR2 YSYEKL. This CDR3 contains 20 residues. The trim removed 1 base at V and 1 base at J, leaving 14 bases unmatched. The V call is TRBV4-1, the J call TRBJ2-3; 10 nucleotides align to TRBD2. The sequence was collected from a girl aged 5-17 years with multiple sclerosis. The sample consisted of blood. The CDR3 spells CASSQGLLRSGGARTDTQYF. As DNA, the CDR3 is TGCGCCAGCAGCCAAGGGCTTCTGAGGAGCGGGGGGGCGCGCACAGATACGCAGTATTTT.